The rows below give T cell receptor beta chains drawn from one sample of a study of T cells in Graves' hyperthyroidism and ophthalmopathy. TCRdb processed the multiplex PCR reads anew with MiXCR; each CDR3 protein has one entry. This sample carries approximately 600,000 distinct CDR3 sequences, 15% to 20% of them seen once, and the ten largest clones take over 3.5%. Specimen: blood. The receptors come from a woman aged 25 to 45 with Graves' hyperthyroidism. Both conserved end residues are part of each CDR3. A D gene is named only where the DNA matches it firmly. For some rows the clone size is stated as once, few or many, or as a class when expanded; others skip it.

clone size	D gene	V gene	J gene	CDR3 DNA	CDR3 protein
many	TRBD1	TRBV27	TRBJ1-5	TGCGCCAGCAGCTTGGGGACAGGGGGAGGTCAGCCCCAGCATTTT	CASSLGTGGGQPQHF
NA	NA	TRBV7-9	TRBJ2-5	TGTGCCGTCGAGGAAGGCCCCCAAGAGACCCAGTACTTC	CAVEEGPQETQYF
many	NA	TRBV6-5	TRBJ2-7	TGTGCCAGCAGTTACGTTGCGGGAAACGAGCAGTACTTC	CASSYVAGNEQYF
few	TRBD2	TRBV12-3/TRBV12-4	TRBJ2-1	TGTGCCAGCAGTTCCGGGACTAGTAGGCCCATATGGGAGCAGTTCTTC	CASSSGTSRPIWEQFF
many	TRBD1	TRBV3-1	TRBJ2-5	TGTGCCAGCAGCCAACCTCTGGGGGACAGGGCTATGGAGACCCAGTACTTC	CASSQPLGDRAMETQYF
NA	TRBD2	TRBV6-2/TRBV6-3	TRBJ2-1	TGTGCCAGCAGTTCCCCTAGCGGGAGGGCCAGGGATGAGCAGTTCTTC	CASSSPSGRARDEQFF
NA	TRBD2	TRBV20-1	TRBJ2-2	TGCAGTGCTAGAATGGCGGGAGAGATCACCGGGGAGCTGTTTTTT	CSARMAGEITGELFF
NA	NA	TRBV11-3	TRBJ2-5	TGTGCCAGCAGCTTAGGTTGGCCGCAAGAGACCCGGTACTTC	CASSLGWPQETRYF
many	NA	TRBV28	TRBJ2-7	TGTGCCAGCAGTTTTAGCGTTCAGGGTGGGGACTACGAGCAGTACTTC	CASSFSVQGGDYEQYF
many	TRBD1	TRBV12-3/TRBV12-4	TRBJ2-5	TGTGCCAGCAGTTCAGGGGCAGGGGGCCAAGAGACCCAGTACTTC	CASSSGAGGQETQYF
few	NA	TRBV12-3/TRBV12-4	TRBJ1-6	TGTGCCAGCAGTTTATATGGGAATTCACCCCTCCACTTT	CASSLYGNSPLHF
many	TRBD1	TRBV28	TRBJ1-2	TGTGCCAGCAGTCCCAGACAGGGCAACTATGGCTACACCTTC	CASSPRQGNYGYTF
few	NA	TRBV15	TRBJ2-1	TGTGCCACCAGCAGAGGAGAGGGGTCGTCTTCCTACAATGAGCAGTTCTTC	CATSRGEGSSSYNEQFF
NA	NA	TRBV29-1	TRBJ1-1	TGCAGCGTTGAAGGGCCACTAATGAACACTGAAGCTTTCTTT	CSVEGPLMNTEAFF
many	TRBD2	TRBV7-2	TRBJ2-7	TGTGCCAGCAGCTTATACCCCGCGGGAGGGCCCTACGAGCAGTACTTC	CASSLYPAGGPYEQYF
few	NA	TRBV29-1	TRBJ1-1	TGCAGCGTTGAAGGGACAGCTTGGAACACTGAAGCTTTCTTT	CSVEGTAWNTEAFF
few	NA	TRBV12-3/TRBV12-4	TRBJ2-7	TGTGCCAGCAGTTTTGGCAGGGAGAGGCAGTACTTC	CASSFGRERQYF
many	NA	TRBV11-2	TRBJ2-7	TGTGCCAGCAGCTGGGAAGGCGGTTACTACGAGCAGTACTTC	CASSWEGGYYEQYF
few	TRBD1	TRBV6-4	TRBJ2-1	TGTGCCAGCAGCTTACAGGGGGAAGGGTCCTACAATGAGCAGTTCTTC	CASSLQGEGSYNEQFF
NA	NA	TRBV27	TRBJ1-5	TGTACCAGCAGTTTTACGGGGGATCAGCCCCAGCATTTT	CTSSFTGDQPQHF
NA	NA	TRBV30	TRBJ1-6	TGTGCCTGGAGTCGGGGAGTTGGAGAAAATTCACCCCTCCACTTT	CAWSRGVGENSPLHF
many	NA	TRBV18	TRBJ1-5	TGTGCCAGCTCACCACTCCCGGGGAGCAATCAGCCCCAGCATTTT	CASSPLPGSNQPQHF
many	NA	TRBV12-3/TRBV12-4	TRBJ1-5	TGTGCCAGCAGCCCTTACGGACCTTTGGACAATCAGCCCCAGCATTTT	CASSPYGPLDNQPQHF
many	NA	TRBV28	TRBJ2-4	TGTGCCAGTAGTTTACCCCAGGTAGCCAAAAACATTCAGTACTTC	CASSLPQVAKNIQYF
few	TRBD1	TRBV14	TRBJ2-7	TGTGCCAGCAGCCAAGAACGGGTGTCCCGGGACAGGGGCGAGCAGTACTTC	CASSQERVSRDRGEQYF
NA	NA	TRBV18	TRBJ2-7	TGTGCCAGCTCGCCGACACCGGGCTACGAGCAGTACTTC	CASSPTPGYEQYF
NA	NA	TRBV20-1	TRBJ2-1	TGCAGTGCTAGAGACGGGGAACACGGGTTCTTC	CSARDGEHGFF
NA	NA	TRBV6-2/TRBV6-3	TRBJ1-1	TGTGCCAGCAGTTACTCCCCCAGGGAGGGGACTGAAGCTTTCTTT	CASSYSPREGTEAFF
NA	NA	TRBV20-1	TRBJ1-1	TGCAGTGCTGGGCCGGGACCTACGAACACTGAAGCTTTCTTT	CSAGPGPTNTEAFF
many	NA	TRBV28	TRBJ2-7	TGTGCCAGCAGTTTGATCGGCGGGAAATATCCCTACGAGCAGTACTTC	CASSLIGGKYPYEQYF
few	NA	TRBV5-1	TRBJ2-1	TGCGCCAGCAGCCAGGGCCCCTTATACAATGAGCAGTTCTTC	CASSQGPLYNEQFF
many	TRBD2	TRBV27	TRBJ2-7	TGTGCCAGCAGTTTGTCTAGCGGACTGATAAATTACGAGCAGTACTTC	CASSLSSGLINYEQYF
NA	NA	TRBV7-3	TRBJ2-4	TGTGCCAGCAGCCCCATCGGGGCCCTAGCCAAAAACATTCAGTACTTC	CASSPIGALAKNIQYF
NA	NA	TRBV29-1	TRBJ2-1	TGCAGCGTTGAAGAATTCTATGAGCAGTTCTTC	CSVEEFYEQFF
NA	NA	TRBV6-1	TRBJ2-1	TGTGCCAGCAGTGGTCTTAGCAGTAGTTACAATGAGCAGTTCTTC	CASSGLSSSYNEQFF
NA	NA	TRBV7-2	TRBJ2-7	TGTGCCAGCAGCTTATCTTACAGGGCAAGTATCTACGAGCAGTACTTC	CASSLSYRASIYEQYF
few	NA	TRBV19	TRBJ2-5	TGTGCCAGTGCTCGGGACCACTTCGGGACGGTGGATCAAGAGACCCAGTACTTC	CASARDHFGTVDQETQYF
few	NA	TRBV11-1	TRBJ2-7	TGCGCCAGCAGCCTGCAGAGGACAGCAGCCTACGAGCAGTACTTC	CASSLQRTAAYEQYF
NA	TRBD2	TRBV5-6	TRBJ2-1	TGTGCCAGCAGCTTGGGACTAGCGGGAGAGTCGGAGTTCTTC	CASSLGLAGESEFF
many	TRBD1	TRBV6-1	TRBJ2-7	TGTGCCAGCAGTGGTCGACAGGGTGGGGCGGTGCAGTACTTC	CASSGRQGGAVQYF
many	NA	TRBV2	TRBJ2-7	TGTGCCAGCAGTGAAGGCGAGGGGACCTACGAGCAGTACTTC	CASSEGEGTYEQYF
few	NA	TRBV5-1	TRBJ2-7	TGCGCCAGCAGCCCCGACAGCCGAGGGGAGCAGTACTTC	CASSPDSRGEQYF
many	NA	TRBV7-2	TRBJ2-3	TGTGCCAGCAGTCCAAGCAGGGCAGATACGCAGTATTTT	CASSPSRADTQYF
many	NA	TRBV2	TRBJ1-6	TGTGCCAGCAGCCCCCGGGGCCCCGGTGGTGGTTCACCCCTCCACTTT	CASSPRGPGGGSPLHF
many	TRBD2	TRBV7-3	TRBJ2-5	TGTGCCAGCAGCTATAGCGGGAGGGTGGAGACCCAGTACTTC	CASSYSGRVETQYF
NA	NA	TRBV7-8	TRBJ2-3	TGTGCCAGCAGCCCGTCGCTTATCACAGATACGCAGTATTTT	CASSPSLITDTQYF
NA	NA	TRBV7-6	TRBJ2-6	TGTGCCAGCAGCTTAGGACGTTCAGGAACTGGGGCCAACGTCCTGACTTTC	CASSLGRSGTGANVLTF
many	NA	TRBV7-2	TRBJ2-1	TGTGCCAGCAGCTTAGGGGTGGCCGCCTACAATGAGCAGTTCTTC	CASSLGVAAYNEQFF
few	NA	TRBV28	TRBJ1-1	TGTGCCAGCAGCCTCTGGGGGGTATCGGACACTGAAGCTTTCTTT	CASSLWGVSDTEAFF
many	NA	TRBV28	TRBJ2-1	TGTGCCAGCAGTTCCCGGGACTTATACAATGAGCAGTTCTTC	CASSSRDLYNEQFF
few	NA	TRBV6-5	TRBJ1-4	TGTGCCAGCAGTTACTTCCTTAGTGAAAAACTGTTTTTT	CASSYFLSEKLFF
NA	NA	TRBV7-9	TRBJ2-6	TGTGCCAGCAGCCTGCGTCGTGACCAGGCGACTTCTGGGGCCAACGTCCTGACTTTC	CASSLRRDQATSGANVLTF